Detailed here is one TCR beta chain. Per the authors' pipeline: For nucleated cells, counts were estimated from reference gene primer amplification. Here immunoSEQ multiplex PCR was the method, and the copy in TCRdb shows in-frame clones only, minus some. V and J calls and clone size are given by that table; D and trimming were obtained from the DNA. Of about 130,000 clones in the sample, roughly 90% were seen once. Germline V gives CDR1 SGHAT, CDR2 FQDESV (reference sequence). The CDR3 runs to 14 residues. V shed 1 base, J shed 6 bases, and the junction held 4 bases outside the gene matches. The data stem from a study of blood T cell repertoires in COVID-19.

This TCR was sampled from a woman of 80 years or more with acute or convalescent COVID-19. The chain recombines TRBV11-1 with TRBJ1-1, with TRBD1 identical over 8 bases. The specimen sequenced was peripheral blood. The CDR3 region is CASSLGQGPSEAFF. CDR3 sequence (DNA): TGTGCCAGCAGCTTAGGACAGGGGCCTTCTGAAGCTTTCTTT.